One sample yielded the 21 T cell receptor beta chains listed below, sequenced in a study of blood T cell repertoires in COVID-19. Clones were sequenced by immunoSEQ multiplex PCR, and TCRdb holds only the in-frame ones, with some missing. Among about 400,000 clones, 87% were seen once, and the ten largest hold under 3%. The sequencing sample was made of PBMCs or T cells enriched from blood (not recorded which). The receptors were gathered from a woman aged 25 to 39 who had recovered from COVID-19.

The genes are TRBV6-5 and TRBJ2-7; 8 bases are a match to TRBD2. Germline-derived CDR1 and CDR2 are MNHEY and SVGAGI. Losses at the gene ends were 8 bases for V and 0 bases for J; bases not matched to a gene: 6. The CDR3 runs 14 residues. The CDR3 loop reads CASGGLGSSYEQYF. Here the CDR3 DNA reads TGTGCCAGCGGGGGACTAGGGAGCTCCTACGAGCAGTACTTC.

The V and J genes are TRBV30 and TRBJ1-2; 9 nucleotides line up with TRBD1. The junction had 12 bases not matched to a gene; V was cut back by 5 bases and J by 2 bases. This CDR3 spans 16 amino acids. In germline, CDR1 is GTSNPN, CDR2 SVGIG (reference sequence). DNA of the CDR3: TGTGCCTGGGTTTTTGCAAGGACAGGGGTCAACTATGGCTACACCTTC. Translated: CAWVFARTGVNYGYTF.

The chain links TRBV4-1 to TRBJ2-5; TRBD2 matches at 10 bases. Germline V gene lookup returns CDR1 MGHRA and CDR2 YSYEKL. With 2 bases clipped from V and 1 base from J, the junction kept 4 bases outside the gene matches. The CDR3 runs 16 residues. The CDR3 region is CASSQIAGGLQETQYF. CDR3 bases: TGCGCCAGCAGCCAAATAGCGGGGGGCCTCCAAGAGACCCAGTACTTC.

CDR3 region: CASSYGTGNEQYF. The CDR3 region has the DNA TGTGCCAGCAGTTACGGGACAGGCAACGAGCAGTACTTC. The chain has TRBV9 and TRBJ2-7, with 8 bases matching TRBD1. The V gene end was trimmed by 5 bases and the J gene end by 5 bases; junction bases not matched to a gene: 6. CDR3 length: 13 residues. The germline gives CDR1 SGDLS, CDR2 YYNGEE.

The V gene is TRBV5-1, the J gene TRBJ1-4; 8 positions match TRBD1. The CDR3 runs 16 residues. Germline CDR1 and CDR2: SGHRS and YFSETQ. With 0 bases clipped from V and 7 bases from J, the junction kept 8 bases outside the gene matches. CDR3 region: CASSLAWTGISEKLFF. The CDR3 bases are TGCGCCAGCAGCTTGGCCTGGACAGGGATTAGTGAAAAACTGTTTTTT.

The chain uses TRBV29-1 and TRBJ1-1, with D tentatively TRBD1 (6 bases). V was clipped by 5 bases and J by 10 bases, with 17 bases between them. The CDR3 covers 12 residues. Germline CDR1 reads SQVTM; CDR2 reads ANQGSEA. This chain's CDR3 is CSVTRNGQIAFF. The CDR3 DNA is TGCAGCGTTACCCGAAATGGACAGATAGCTTTCTTT.

The genes are TRBV28 and TRBJ1-6; TRBD1 matches 9 bases. V was pared by 6 bases and J by 7 bases, with 7 bases of the junction left unmatched. Germline loops: CDR1 MDHEN, CDR2 SYDVKM. The length of the CDR3 is 15 residues. As DNA, the CDR3 is TGTGCCAGCAGGGAAGGGACAGGGCAAAATTCACCCCTCCACTTT. Its translation: CASREGTGQNSPLHF.

The chain uses TRBV28 and TRBJ2-1; 12 bases map to TRBD2. The CDR3 runs 16 residues. V lost 5 bases, J lost 3 bases, and 5 bases stayed unmatched. CDR1 and CDR2 (germline): MDHEN, SYDVKM. CDR3 amino acids: CASSPTSGRFYNEQFF. As DNA, the CDR3 is TGTGCCAGCAGTCCGACTAGCGGGAGATTCTACAATGAGCAGTTCTTC.

In its sample, this clone was seen once. The chain employs TRBV7-9 and TRBJ1-2; no definite D call. The CDR3 extends over 15 amino acids. V was trimmed by 5 bases and J by 6 bases, leaving 19 bases between them. Looked up from germline, CDR1 is SEHNR and CDR2 is FQNEAQ (reference sequence). The CDR3 loop is CASSRLPGWGDGYTF. The DNA for the CDR3 is TGTGCCAGCAGCCGGCTGCCGGGGTGGGGTGATGGCTACACCTTC.

This chain uses TRBV3-1 (or the pseudogene TRBV3-2) with TRBJ1-1, with D perhaps matching TRBD1 (6 bases). Trimming shortened V by 5 bases and J by 0 bases, and 13 bases separated the two germline ends. The CDR3 is 15 residues long. CDR1 and CDR2 from the germline V gene are LGHDT and YNNKEL (reference sequence). CDR3: CASSVAGTMNTEAFF. The CDR3 coding sequence is TGTGCCAGCAGCGTGGCCGGGACAATGAACACTGAAGCTTTCTTT.

This chain joins TRBV25-1 and TRBJ2-7, with D unresolved. V lost 4 bases to trimming and J lost 3 bases, with 4 bases between them. Germline V gene sequence: CDR1 MGHDK, CDR2 SYGVNS. The CDR3 is made up of 11 amino acids. The CDR3 protein is CASSVNYEQYF. Written as DNA, the CDR3 is TGTGCCAGCAGTGTCAACTACGAGCAGTACTTC.

J is TRBJ1-3 and V is TRBV19; 10 nucleotides agree with TRBD1. From germline, CDR1 is LNHDA and CDR2 SQIVND (reference sequence). J lost 0 bases, V lost 5 bases, and 7 bases had no gene match. The CDR3 has 17 residues. Here the CDR3 reads CASSEGQGLTSGNTIYF. CDR3 sequence (DNA): TGTGCCAGTAGTGAGGGACAGGGGCTTACCTCTGGAAACACCATATATTTT.

This clone was detected only once. V and J are TRBV13 and TRBJ2-3; TRBD2 is a possible D gene (6 bases). Germline V gene sequence: CDR1 PRHDT, CDR2 FYEKMQ (reference sequence). V lost 0 bases to trimming and J lost 6 bases, with 10 bases between them. The CDR3 runs 14 residues. The DNA of the CDR3 is TGTGCCAGCAGCTTAGGACTGGCGGGGGATACGCAGTATTTT. It translates to CASSLGLAGDTQYF.

Only one count was recorded for this clone. The gene calls are TRBV9 and TRBJ1-3; 10 bases are a match to TRBD1. From germline, CDR1 is SGDLS and CDR2 YYNGEE. The CDR3 is made up of 14 amino acids. The ends lost 4 bases at V and 7 bases at J; junction bases unmatched: 5. In DNA, the CDR3 is TGTGCCAGCAGCATCCCGGGACAGGGGAACACCATATATTTT. The encoded protein is CASSIPGQGNTIYF.

This clone was counted between two and nine times. V usage is TRBV7-9 and J usage is TRBJ2-1, with TRBD2 matching 7 bases. Trimming cost V 5 bases and J 3 bases; bases outside gene matches: 7. Germline V gene sequence: CDR1 SEHNR, CDR2 FQNEAQ (reference sequence). The CDR3 loop spans 15 amino acids. The CDR3 protein is CASSQLPGGYNEQFF. The CDR3 DNA reads as TGTGCCAGCAGCCAACTTCCGGGGGGCTACAATGAGCAGTTCTTC.

V is TRBV3-1 (or the pseudogene TRBV3-2) and J is TRBJ1-2; 7 nucleotides line up with TRBD1. CDR3 size: 16 residues. With V trimmed by 1 base and J by 1 base, 6 bases remained unmatched. Germline V gene lookup returns CDR1 LGHDT and CDR2 YNNKEL (reference sequence). The CDR3 reads CASSQGVGQLNYGYTF. In DNA form, the CDR3 reads TGTGCCAGCAGCCAAGGCGTGGGACAGCTTAACTATGGCTACACCTTC.

The chain combines TRBV2 with TRBJ1-3, with 7 bases fitting TRBD1. Germline V gene data show CDR1 as SNHLY and CDR2 as FYNNEI. The CDR3 sequence is 15 residues long. Germline trimming cut 4 bases from V and 0 bases from J; bases unmatched to any gene: 3. The CDR3 here is CASSGDSSSGNTIYF. CDR3 nucleotide sequence: TGTGCCAGCAGTGGGGACAGTAGCTCTGGAAACACCATATATTTT.

The rearrangement uses TRBV5-4 and TRBJ2-5, with a weak D call TRBD1 (5 bases). The CDR3 is 14 residues long. Trimming left V 0 bases short and J 1 base short, with 7 bases between. Germline assignment: CDR1 SGHNT and CDR2 YYREEE (reference sequence). This chain's CDR3 is CASSLGQRQETQYF. CDR3 DNA: TGTGCCAGCAGCTTGGGACAGCGCCAAGAGACCCAGTACTTC.

Of note for this clone: At one of its ends the junction is not consistent with the germline gene, which may arise from a read error. The chain recombines TRBV5-6 with TRBJ1-2; 12 nucleotides match TRBD1. CDR3 length: 13 amino acids. Germline V lookup: CDR1 SGHDT, CDR2 YYEEEE. CDR3 amino acids: CASSLQGQGAGSF. CDR3 in DNA: TGTGCCAGCAGCTTGCAGGGACAGGGGGCTGGCAGCTTC.

This chain joins TRBV27 and TRBJ1-2, with a possible D match to TRBD1 (6 bases). The CDR3 totals 14 residues. With 2 bases removed from V and 4 bases from J, the gap between germline ends came to 11 bases. CDR1 and CDR2 (germline): MNHEY, SMNVEV (reference sequence). CDR3 in DNA: TGTGCCAGCAGTTTAGGGGGCGTGGGCTATGGCTACACCTTC. This translates into CASSLGGVGYGYTF.

J is TRBJ1-1 and V is TRBV5-5; 7 positions match TRBD1. Germline CDR1 and CDR2: SGHKS and YYEKEE (reference sequence). The CDR3 runs to 12 residues. J lost 11 bases, V lost 4 bases, and 8 bases had no gene match. The CDR3 region has the DNA TGTGCCAGCAGCCGACAGGGTCAACGGGCTTTCTTT. Translating gives CASSRQGQRAFF.